The source of this TCR beta chain is a study of blood T cell repertoires in COVID-19. Study-level background: Sources were T cells, B-cell-depleted T cells, or PBMCs; the material itself was cDNA or gDNA.

Repertoires were generated with immunoSEQ multiplex PCR, while TCRdb's copy carries only in-frame clones and drops some. There are roughly 57,000 clones in the sample; approximately 90% occur only once, and around 3.1% lies in the top ten. This clonotype was sampled from a human donor in a cohort sampled during active COVID-19. Sequencing was carried out using peripheral blood.

The CDR3 DNA is TGTGCCAGCAGTCCAGGGAGGAACATTCAGTACTTC. Translation gives CASSPGRNIQYF. This sequence joins TRBV28 and TRBJ2-4, with D maybe TRBD2 (6 bases). V lost 5 bases to trimming and J lost 7 bases, with 9 bases between them. The germline V gene has CDR1 MDHEN and CDR2 SYDVKM. The CDR3 runs 12 residues.